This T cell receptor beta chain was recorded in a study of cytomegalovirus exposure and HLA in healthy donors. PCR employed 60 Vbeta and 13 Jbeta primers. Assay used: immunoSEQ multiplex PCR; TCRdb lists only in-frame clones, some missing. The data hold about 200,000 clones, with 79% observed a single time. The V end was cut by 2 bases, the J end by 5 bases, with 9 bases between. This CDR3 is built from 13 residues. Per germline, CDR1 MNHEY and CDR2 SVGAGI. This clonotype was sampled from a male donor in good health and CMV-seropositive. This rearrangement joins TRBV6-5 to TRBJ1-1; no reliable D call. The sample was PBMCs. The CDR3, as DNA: TGTGCCAGCAGTTACATGGGAGGGACTGAAGCTTTCTTT. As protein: CASSYMGGTEAFF.